One sample yielded the 17 T cell receptor beta chains listed below, sequenced in a study of T-cell reconstitution after alpha-beta-depleted transplantation in children. Unique molecular identifiers were incorporated into the prepared TCRbeta library. TCRdb analysed the PCR reads with MiXCR anew, one entry per CDR3 protein. This sample has approximately 490,000 distinct CDR3 sequences; about an eighth occur once, and the top ten carry 4.5% to 6%. Sequencing was performed on PBMCs from the stem cell graft donor, taken from the stem cell graft. These receptors were taken from a human donor who donated a stem cell graft to a child with combined immunodeficiency.

This clonotype has a count of ten or more. The rearrangement joins TRBV6-5 to TRBJ2-2; D unresolved. V was pared by 5 bases and J by 7 bases, with 11 bases between. The CDR3 has 13 residues. Germline lookup yields CDR1 MNHEY and CDR2 SVGAGI. The CDR3 is CASSLRVGGELFF. The CDR3, as DNA: TGTGCCAGCAGTCTCCGGGTTGGCGGGGAGCTGTTTTTT.

This chain joins TRBV7-9 and TRBJ2-2, with D perhaps TRBD1 or TRBD2 (5 bases each). This CDR3 region has 13 residues. V lost 5 bases, J lost 13 bases, and 17 bases lay in between. Germline CDR1 reads SEHNR; CDR2 reads FQNEAQ (reference sequence). CDR3 in DNA: TGTGCCAGCAGCCCCGGGACCCCCTTGGGGCTGTTTTTT. Encoded protein: CASSPGTPLGLFF.

This clonotype was observed a few times. The J gene is TRBJ1-3, the V gene TRBV5-1; 7 bases agree with TRBD1. J was trimmed by 4 bases and V by 3 bases; bases with no gene match: 7. The CDR3 is made up of 15 amino acids. Germline V lookup: CDR1 SGHRS, CDR2 YFSETQ. CDR3 protein: CASSYQGEVGNTIYF. CDR3 nucleotide sequence: TGCGCCAGCAGCTACCAGGGGGAAGTCGGAAACACCATATATTTT.

The chain uses TRBV9 and TRBJ2-2; D may match TRBD1 or TRBD2 (6 bases each). Germline V gives CDR1 SGDLS, CDR2 YYNGEE. CDR3 size: 18 residues. With 0 bases removed from V and 3 bases from J, the gap between germline ends came to 18 bases. CDR3 protein: CASSVEGSGASYTGELFF. CDR3 in DNA: TGTGCCAGCAGCGTAGAGGGATCGGGGGCCTCGTACACCGGGGAGCTGTTTTTT.

The chain recombines TRBV10-3 with TRBJ1-5; perhaps TRBD1 as D (5 bases). The CDR3 is 17 amino acids. Germline CDR1 and CDR2: ENHRY and SYGVKD. V lost 2 bases to trimming and J lost 0 bases, with 14 bases between them. The CDR3 nucleotides are TGTGCCATCAGTGAGACCTGGGTGACAGATAGCAATCAGCCCCAGCATTTT. Encoded protein: CAISETWVTDSNQPQHF.

The V and J genes are TRBV12-3 or TRBV12-4 and TRBJ2-1, with a tentative D call TRBD2 (5 bases). The CDR3 totals 14 residues. Trimming stripped 7 bases from V and 5 bases from J, with 15 bases between. This CDR3 reads CASTSADANNEQFF. In DNA form, the CDR3 reads TGTGCCAGCACCTCAGCGGATGCCAACAATGAGCAGTTCTTC.

This clonotype was observed a handful of times. Germline is not matched at one junction end, which may reflect a read error. V usage is TRBV18 and J usage is TRBJ2-7; no reliable D call. The CDR3 has 11 residues. Germline lookup yields CDR1 KGHSH and CDR2 LQKENI. The DNA of the CDR3 is TGTGCCAGCTCACCGGGTCTAGTGCTCCACTTC. It is translated as CASSPGLVLHF. The whole variable domain, filled in from reference TRBV18 and TRBJ2-7, reads NAGVMQNPRHLVRRRGQEARLRCSPMKGHSHVYWYRQLPEEGLKFMVYLQKENIIDESGMPKERFSAEFPKEGPSILRIQQVVRGDSAAYFCASSPGLVLHFGPGTRLTVT.

V and J are TRBV6-2 or TRBV6-3 and TRBJ2-5, with a possible D match to TRBD2 (6 bases). This CDR3 comprises 14 residues. CDR1 and CDR2 (germline): MNHEY, SVGEGT. The V and J ends lost 9 bases and 5 bases respectively, with 19 bases between them. The CDR3 DNA reads as TGTGCCAGTCTCACGGCCCGGAGGGAGGAGACCCAGTACTTC. Amino acid sequence: CASLTARREETQYF.

J is TRBJ2-1 and V is TRBV5-1, with 7 bases lining up with TRBD1. Germline V gives CDR1 SGHRS, CDR2 YFSETQ. Trimming took 2 bases from V and 2 from J; bases not matched to a gene: 4. The CDR3 consists of 15 residues. The CDR3 protein is CASSFGQVPYNEQFF. CDR3 DNA: TGCGCCAGCAGCTTCGGACAGGTCCCCTACAATGAGCAGTTCTTC.

The sample holds many counts of this clonotype. The rearrangement joins TRBV12-3 or TRBV12-4 to TRBJ2-7; TRBD2 matches at 7 bases. Trimming at V came to 4 bases and at J to 3 bases, leaving 3 bases not matched to a gene. This CDR3 is 13 amino acids long. For the CDR3, the DNA is TGTGCCAGCAGTTCATGGGGGGGCTACGAGCAGTACTTC. Translated, it gives CASSSWGGYEQYF.

This clonotype has only a few counts. V is TRBV10-3 and J is TRBJ2-3; unclear D gene. V lost 10 bases and J 0 bases, leaving 20 bases between the germline ends. The CDR3 has 16 amino acids. Germline V gives CDR1 ENHRY, CDR2 SYGVKD. The CDR3 reads CATSPRGFASTDTQYF. DNA for the CDR3: TGTGCCACCTCCCCGAGAGGATTCGCTAGCACAGATACGCAGTATTTT.

V and J are TRBV9 and TRBJ2-3; 12 bases fit TRBD2. This CDR3 is built from 16 residues. CDR1 and CDR2 from the germline V gene are SGDLS and YYNGEE. The trim removed 4 bases at V and 4 bases at J, leaving 7 bases unmatched. For the CDR3, the DNA is TGTGCCAGCAGCCCACGACTAGCGGGAGTTGCAGATACGCAGTATTTT. It specifies CASSPRLAGVADTQYF.

This clonotype was seen a few times. The CDR3 loop reads CASSSPRLQQYF. The CDR3 nucleotides read TGTGCCAGCAGTTCCCCCCGACTCCAGCAGTACTTC. The rearrangement links TRBV12-3 or TRBV12-4 to TRBJ2-7; no definite D call. The CDR3 extends over 12 amino acids. With 4 bases removed from V and 8 bases from J, the gap between germline ends came to 12 bases.

In the case of this clonotype: At one end, the junction sequence differs from germline, possibly due to a read error. The chain joins TRBV20-1 to TRBJ2-7; TRBD1 is a possible D gene (6 bases). Per germline, CDR1 DFQATT and CDR2 SNEGSKA (reference sequence). There are 14 residues in the CDR3. Written as DNA, the CDR3 is TGCGGTGCTACCAGGGACACCGAGCCCTACGAGCAGTACTTC. Translating gives CGATRDTEPYEQYF.

This chain links TRBV10-3 with TRBJ2-5; D tentatively fits TRBD1 or TRBD2 (7 bases each). CDR1 and CDR2 from the germline V gene are ENHRY and SYGVKD. V lost 6 bases to trimming and J lost 0 bases, with 17 bases between them. The CDR3 consists of 16 residues. The chain's CDR3 is CAISSGPGGDQETQYF. The CDR3 DNA reads as TGTGCCATCAGCTCCGGGCCAGGGGGGGACCAAGAGACCCAGTACTTC.

The chain carries TRBV11-1 and TRBJ2-1, with 11 nucleotides matching TRBD2. Germline values: CDR1 SGHAT, CDR2 FQDESV (reference sequence). The CDR3 loop spans 17 amino acids. V gave up 4 bases and J gave up 3 bases; unmatched junction bases: 8. The CDR3 is CASSSVLAGVGYNEQFF. In DNA, the CDR3 is TGTGCCAGCAGCTCAGTACTAGCGGGAGTCGGCTACAATGAGCAGTTCTTC.

Only a few counts were recorded for this clonotype. The CDR3: CASSHLRTESTDTQYF. The CDR3 bases are TGCGCCAGCAGCCACCTAAGGACAGAAAGCACAGATACGCAGTATTTT. This chain connects TRBV4-3 to TRBJ2-3; a possible D gene is TRBD1 (6 bases). The CDR3 consists of 16 residues. V gave up 3 bases and J gave up 0 bases, with 13 bases separating them. Germline values: CDR1 LGHNA, CDR2 YSLEER.